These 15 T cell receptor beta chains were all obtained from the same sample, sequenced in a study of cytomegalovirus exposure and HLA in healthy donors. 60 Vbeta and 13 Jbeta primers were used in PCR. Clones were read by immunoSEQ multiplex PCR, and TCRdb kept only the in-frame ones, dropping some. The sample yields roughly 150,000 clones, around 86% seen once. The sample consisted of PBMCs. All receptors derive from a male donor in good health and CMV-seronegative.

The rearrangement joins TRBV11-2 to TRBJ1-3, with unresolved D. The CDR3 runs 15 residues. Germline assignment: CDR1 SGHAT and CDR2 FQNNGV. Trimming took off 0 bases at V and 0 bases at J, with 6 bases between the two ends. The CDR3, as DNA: TGTGCCAGCAGCTTAGATCCCGGCTCTGGAAACACCATATATTTT. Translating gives CASSLDPGSGNTIYF.

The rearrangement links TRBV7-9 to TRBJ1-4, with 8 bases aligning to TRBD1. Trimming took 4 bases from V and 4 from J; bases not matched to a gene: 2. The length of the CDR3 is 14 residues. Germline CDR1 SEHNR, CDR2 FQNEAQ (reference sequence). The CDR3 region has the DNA TGTGCCAGCAGCTCCGGACAGGGTAATGAAAAACTGTTTTTT. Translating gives CASSSGQGNEKLFF.

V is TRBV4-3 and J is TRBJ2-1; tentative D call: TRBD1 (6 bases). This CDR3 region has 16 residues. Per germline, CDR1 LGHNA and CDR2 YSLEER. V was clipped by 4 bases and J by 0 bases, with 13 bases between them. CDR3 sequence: CASSRETGSSYNEQFF. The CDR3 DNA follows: TGCGCCAGCAGCCGGGAGACAGGAAGCTCCTACAATGAGCAGTTCTTC.

The CDR3 region has the DNA TGTGCCAGCAGCTTTGGACAGGGTATAAACTATGGCTACACCTTC. Translated, it gives CASSFGQGINYGYTF. The chain carries TRBV7-2 and TRBJ1-2, with TRBD1 identical over 8 bases. Per germline, CDR1 SGHTA and CDR2 FQGNSA. This CDR3 is built from 15 residues. V was pared by 3 bases and J by 2 bases, with 5 bases of the junction left unmatched.

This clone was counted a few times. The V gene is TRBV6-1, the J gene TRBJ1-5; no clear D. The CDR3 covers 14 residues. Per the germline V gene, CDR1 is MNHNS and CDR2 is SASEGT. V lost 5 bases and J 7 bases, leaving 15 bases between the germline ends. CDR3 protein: CASSSGSGGQPQHF. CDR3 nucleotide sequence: TGTGCCAGCAGTTCGGGCAGCGGAGGACAGCCCCAGCATTTT.

CDR3 amino acids: CASLTRTGNSGNTIYF. The CDR3 DNA sequence: TGTGCCAGCCTGACTAGGACTGGAAACTCTGGAAACACCATATATTTT. V and J are TRBV19 and TRBJ1-3; no clear D. Germline V gives CDR1 LNHDA, CDR2 SQIVND (reference sequence). CDR3 size: 16 residues. With 9 bases removed from V and 0 bases from J, the gap between germline ends came to 18 bases.

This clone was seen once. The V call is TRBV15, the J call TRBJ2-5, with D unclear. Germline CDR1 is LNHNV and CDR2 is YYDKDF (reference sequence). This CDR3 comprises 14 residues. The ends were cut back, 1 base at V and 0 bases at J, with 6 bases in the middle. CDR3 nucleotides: TGTGCCACCAGCAGAGCCGGGTACCAAGAGACCCAGTACTTC. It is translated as CATSRAGYQETQYF.

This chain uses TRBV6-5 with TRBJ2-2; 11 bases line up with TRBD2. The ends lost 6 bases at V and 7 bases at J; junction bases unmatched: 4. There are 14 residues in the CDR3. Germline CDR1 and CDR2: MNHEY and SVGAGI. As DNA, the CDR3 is TGTGCCAGCAGACTAGCGGGGGTTGACGGGGAGCTGTTTTTT. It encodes CASRLAGVDGELFF.

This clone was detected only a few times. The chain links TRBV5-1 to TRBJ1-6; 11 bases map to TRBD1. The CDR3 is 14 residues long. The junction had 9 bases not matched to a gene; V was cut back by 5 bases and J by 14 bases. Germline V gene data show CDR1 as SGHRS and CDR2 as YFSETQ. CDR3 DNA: TGCGCCAGCAGTCACGGACAGGGGGCGCGGTCCCTCCACTTT. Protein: CASSHGQGARSLHF.

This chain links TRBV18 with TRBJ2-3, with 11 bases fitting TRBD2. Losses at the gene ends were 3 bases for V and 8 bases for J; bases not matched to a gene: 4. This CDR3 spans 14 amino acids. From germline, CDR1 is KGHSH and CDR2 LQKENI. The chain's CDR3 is CASSPVAGGSTQYF. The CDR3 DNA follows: TGTGCCAGCTCACCGGTAGCGGGGGGGAGTACGCAGTATTTT.

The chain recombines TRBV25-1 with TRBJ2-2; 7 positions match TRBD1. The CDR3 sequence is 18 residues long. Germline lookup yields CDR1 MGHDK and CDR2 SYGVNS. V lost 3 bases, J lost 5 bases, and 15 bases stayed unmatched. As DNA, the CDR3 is TGTGCCAGCAGTGACTACAGGGGCGAGGCTTTGAGGACCGGGGAGCTGTTTTTT. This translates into CASSDYRGEALRTGELFF.

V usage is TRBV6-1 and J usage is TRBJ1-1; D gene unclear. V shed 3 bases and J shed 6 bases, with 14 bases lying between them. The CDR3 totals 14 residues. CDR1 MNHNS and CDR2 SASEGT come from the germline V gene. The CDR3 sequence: CASSEYDPGSEAFF. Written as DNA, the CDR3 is TGTGCCAGCAGTGAGTACGATCCCGGTTCTGAAGCTTTCTTT.

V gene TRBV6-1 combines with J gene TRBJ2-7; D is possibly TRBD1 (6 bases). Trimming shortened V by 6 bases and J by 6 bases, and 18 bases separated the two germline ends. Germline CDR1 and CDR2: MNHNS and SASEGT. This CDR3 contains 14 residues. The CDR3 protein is CASRELPTGSEQYF. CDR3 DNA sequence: TGTGCCAGCAGAGAACTCCCTACAGGGAGCGAGCAGTACTTC.

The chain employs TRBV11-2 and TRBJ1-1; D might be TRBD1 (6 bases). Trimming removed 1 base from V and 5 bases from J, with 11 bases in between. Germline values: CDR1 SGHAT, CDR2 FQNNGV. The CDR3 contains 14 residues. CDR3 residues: CASSLGNRDTEAFF. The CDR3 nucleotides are TGTGCCAGCAGCTTAGGTAACAGGGATACTGAAGCTTTCTTT.

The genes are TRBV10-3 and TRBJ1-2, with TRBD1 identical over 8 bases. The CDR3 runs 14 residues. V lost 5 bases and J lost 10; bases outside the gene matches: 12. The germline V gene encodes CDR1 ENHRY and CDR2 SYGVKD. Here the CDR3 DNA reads TGTGCCATCAGTAGCGGACAGGGTTTTGGTGTCTACACCTTC. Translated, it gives CAISSGQGFGVYTF.